These 8 T cell receptor beta chains share one sample of origin, sequenced in a study of blood T cells in healthy people across ages. The authors ran a second PCR of roughly 6 to 12 cycles using a sample-barcoded 5' primer and a J-beta primer mix. TCRdb fed the 5' RACE reads into MiXCR, producing one record per CDR3 protein. This sample has some 800,000 distinct CDR3 sequences, with around 42% found just once. Source material: blood. These receptors originate from a man between 60 and 70 years old in good health.

A few counts support this clonotype. V usage is TRBV20-1 and J usage is TRBJ2-1; 9 bases align to TRBD2. This CDR3 comprises 15 residues. Looked up from germline, CDR1 is DFQATT and CDR2 is SNEGSKA (reference sequence). After removal of 6 bases from V and 6 bases from J, the junction contained 12 bases not matched to a gene. CDR3 DNA: TGCAGTGCACAACCCACGAGGCGGGGGGGCAATGAGCAGTTCTTC. Translated: CSAQPTRRGGNEQFF.

The rearrangement joins TRBV11-2 to TRBJ2-2; D call uncertain. The V and J ends lost 3 bases and 3 bases respectively, with 8 bases between them. CDR1 SGHAT and CDR2 FQNNGV come from the germline V gene. This CDR3 is built from 14 residues. The CDR3 bases are TGTGCCAGCAGCTTCTTAATGTACACCGGGGAGCTGTTTTTT. Translated: CASSFLMYTGELFF.

The chain carries TRBV10-2 and TRBJ1-5, with no clear D. The CDR3 has 15 amino acids. V lost 6 bases, J lost 0 bases, and 12 bases lay in between. Germline V CDR1 and CDR2: WSHSY, SAAADI. CDR3 residues: CASSFQQYSNQPQHF. CDR3 coding DNA: TGCGCCAGCAGCTTCCAGCAGTATAGCAATCAGCCCCAGCATTTT.

In this sample, this clonotype turned up a few times. J is TRBJ1-2 and V is TRBV24-1; 11 nucleotides agree with TRBD1. This CDR3 contains 15 residues. Looked up from germline, CDR1 is KGHDR and CDR2 is SFDVKD. The trim removed 3 bases at V and 5 bases at J, leaving 4 bases unmatched. The CDR3 sequence is CATSDPRDRGYGYTF. DNA for the CDR3: TGTGCCACCAGTGATCCCCGGGACAGGGGGTATGGCTACACCTTC.

This sequence joins TRBV6-6 and TRBJ2-6; TRBD1 or TRBD2 may be the D gene (7 bases each). Germline V CDR1 and CDR2: MNHNY, SVGAGI (reference sequence). The CDR3 covers 17 residues. Trimming removed 10 bases from V and 2 bases from J, with 21 bases in between. The CDR3 reads CATTKRGQQTGANVLTF. DNA for the CDR3: TGTGCCACCACCAAGCGGGGACAGCAGACTGGGGCCAACGTCCTGACTTTC.

Only a few counts were recorded for this clonotype. CDR3 nucleotides: TGTGCCAGCAGCTTAGCCCCACAGAGGAACACTGAAGCTTTCTTT. Amino acids: CASSLAPQRNTEAFF. V gene TRBV7-9 combines with J gene TRBJ1-1; D not resolved. The V gene lost 0 bases and the J gene lost 1 base, with 9 bases spanning the gap. This CDR3 is 15 amino acids long. Looked up from germline, CDR1 is SEHNR and CDR2 is FQNEAQ (reference sequence).

The rearrangement joins TRBV24-1 to TRBJ1-5; tentative D call: TRBD1 (6 bases). Germline V gene data show CDR1 as KGHDR and CDR2 as SFDVKD. The V and J ends lost 3 bases and 3 bases respectively, with 11 bases between them. This CDR3 is 15 amino acids long. CDR3 DNA sequence: TGTGCCACCAGTGATCAGGACAGCAACAATCAGCCCCAGCATTTT. Its protein product is CATSDQDSNNQPQHF.

The chain employs TRBV3-1 and TRBJ2-3; D not certain. The CDR3 spans 13 residues. Germline CDR1 is LGHDT and CDR2 is YNNKEL (reference sequence). Trimming cost V 3 bases and J 4 bases, with 8 bases left between them. CDR3 in amino acids: CASSQIAPDTQYF. The DNA of the CDR3 is TGTGCCAGCAGCCAGATAGCACCAGATACGCAGTATTTT.